This T cell receptor (beta chain) was captured by sequencing in a study of Ad26.COV2.S vaccination and SARS-CoV-2 variants. With 0 bases removed from V and 5 bases from J, the gap between germline ends came to 14 bases. Germline V CDR1 and CDR2: SGHTS, YDEGEE. This CDR3 has 16 residues. The treatment: some 20 received Ad26.COV2.S at low or high dose, single or two shots; about 5 received placebo; per-sample allocation not given. Specimen acquisition occurred on day 63 following the initial vaccine or placebo injection. Repertoires were generated with immunoSEQ multiplex PCR, while TCRdb's copy carries only in-frame clones and drops some. The sample holds 380,000 or so clones, 80% to 90% seen once.

The source was peripheral blood, collected in a trial of Ad26.COV2.S vaccine versus placebo. This clonotype was sampled from a person aged 18-60 years who received the Ad26.COV2.S COVID-19 vaccine or a placebo. V is TRBV5-8 and J is TRBJ2-2; D possibly matches TRBD1 or TRBD2 (6 bases each). The CDR3 sequence is CASSLEGGWLTGELFF. For the CDR3, the DNA is TGTGCCAGCAGCTTGGAGGGGGGATGGTTGACCGGGGAGCTGTTTTTT.